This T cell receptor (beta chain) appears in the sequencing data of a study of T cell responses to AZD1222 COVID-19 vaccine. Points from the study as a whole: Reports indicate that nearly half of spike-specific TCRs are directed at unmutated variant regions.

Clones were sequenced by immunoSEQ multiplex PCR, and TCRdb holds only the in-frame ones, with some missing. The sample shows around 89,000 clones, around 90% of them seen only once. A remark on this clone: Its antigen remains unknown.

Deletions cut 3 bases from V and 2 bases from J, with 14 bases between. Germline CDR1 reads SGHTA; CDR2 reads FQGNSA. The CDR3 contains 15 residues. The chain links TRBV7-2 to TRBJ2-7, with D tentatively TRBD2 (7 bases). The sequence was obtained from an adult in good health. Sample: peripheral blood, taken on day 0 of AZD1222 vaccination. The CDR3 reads CASSFGGARAYEQYF. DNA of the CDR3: TGTGCCAGCAGCTTTGGGGGGGCGCGCGCCTACGAGCAGTACTTC.